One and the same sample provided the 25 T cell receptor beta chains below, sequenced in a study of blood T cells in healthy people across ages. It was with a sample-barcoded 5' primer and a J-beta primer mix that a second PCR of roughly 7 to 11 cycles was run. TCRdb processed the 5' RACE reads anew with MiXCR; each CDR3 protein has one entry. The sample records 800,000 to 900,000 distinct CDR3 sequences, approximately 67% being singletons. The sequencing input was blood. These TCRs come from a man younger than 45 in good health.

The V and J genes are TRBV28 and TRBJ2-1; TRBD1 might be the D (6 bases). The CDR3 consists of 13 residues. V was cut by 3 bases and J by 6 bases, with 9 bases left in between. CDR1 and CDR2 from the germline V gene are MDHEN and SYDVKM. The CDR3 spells CASSLDRINEQFF. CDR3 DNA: TGTGCCAGCAGTTTGGACAGAATCAATGAGCAGTTCTTC.

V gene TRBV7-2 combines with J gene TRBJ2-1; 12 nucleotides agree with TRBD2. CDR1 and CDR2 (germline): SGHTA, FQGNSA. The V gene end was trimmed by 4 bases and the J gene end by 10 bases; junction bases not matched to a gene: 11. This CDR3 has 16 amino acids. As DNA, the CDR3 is TGTGCCAGCAGCTCCGGGACTAGCGGGCGGAGGGGCGAGCAGTTCTTC. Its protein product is CASSSGTSGRRGEQFF.

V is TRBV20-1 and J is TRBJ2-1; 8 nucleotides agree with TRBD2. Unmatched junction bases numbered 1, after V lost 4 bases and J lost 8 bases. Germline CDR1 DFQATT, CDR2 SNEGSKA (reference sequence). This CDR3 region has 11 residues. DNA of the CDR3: TGCAGTGCTACGACTAGCGATGAGCAGTTCTTC. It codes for CSATTSDEQFF.

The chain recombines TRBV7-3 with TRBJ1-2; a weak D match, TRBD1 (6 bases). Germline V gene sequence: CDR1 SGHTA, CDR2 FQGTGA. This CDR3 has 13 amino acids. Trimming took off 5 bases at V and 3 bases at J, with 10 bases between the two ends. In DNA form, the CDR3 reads TGTGCCAGCAGCCCAGGGGCCCACTATGGCTACACCTTC. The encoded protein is CASSPGAHYGYTF.

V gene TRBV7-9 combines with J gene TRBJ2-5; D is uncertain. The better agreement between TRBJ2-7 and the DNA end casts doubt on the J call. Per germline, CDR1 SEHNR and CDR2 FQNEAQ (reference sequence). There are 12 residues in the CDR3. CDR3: CASSRVSDEQYF. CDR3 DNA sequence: TGTGCCAGCAGCCGAGTGAGTGACGAGCAGTACTTC.

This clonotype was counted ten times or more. The CDR3 reads CSARSRDFSYEQYF. In nucleotides, the CDR3 is TGCAGTGCTAGATCCCGGGACTTCTCCTACGAGCAGTACTTC. The gene calls are TRBV20-1 and TRBJ2-7; TRBD2 might be the D (6 bases). V lost 2 bases and J 0 bases, leaving 11 bases between the germline ends. CDR3 length: 14 amino acids. Germline CDR1 and CDR2: DFQATT and SNEGSKA (reference sequence).

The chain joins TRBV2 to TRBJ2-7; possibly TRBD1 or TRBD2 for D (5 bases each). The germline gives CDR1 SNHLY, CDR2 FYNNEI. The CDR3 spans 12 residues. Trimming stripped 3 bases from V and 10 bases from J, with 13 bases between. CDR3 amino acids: CASSDSGTTQYF. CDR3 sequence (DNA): TGTGCCAGCAGTGATTCTGGGACCACCCAGTACTTC.

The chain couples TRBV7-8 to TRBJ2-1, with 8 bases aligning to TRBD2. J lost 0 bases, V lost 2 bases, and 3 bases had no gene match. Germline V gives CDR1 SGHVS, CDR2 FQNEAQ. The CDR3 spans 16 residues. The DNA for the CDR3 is TGTGCCAGCAGCTTATTCGGGGGGGCCTCCTACAATGAGCAGTTCTTC. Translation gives CASSLFGGASYNEQFF. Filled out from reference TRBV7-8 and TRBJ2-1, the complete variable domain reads GAGVSQSPRYKVAKRGQDVALRCDPISGHVSLFWYQQALGQGPEFLTYFQNEAQLDKSGLPSDRFFAERPEGSVSTLKIQRTQQEDSAVYLCASSLFGGASYNEQFFGPGTRLTVL.

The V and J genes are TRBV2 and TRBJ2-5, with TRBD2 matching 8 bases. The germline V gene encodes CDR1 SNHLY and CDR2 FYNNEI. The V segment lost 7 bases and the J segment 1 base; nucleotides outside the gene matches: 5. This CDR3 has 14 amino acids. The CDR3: CASKSSGLQETQYF. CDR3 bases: TGTGCCAGCAAGTCTAGCGGGCTCCAAGAGACCCAGTACTTC.

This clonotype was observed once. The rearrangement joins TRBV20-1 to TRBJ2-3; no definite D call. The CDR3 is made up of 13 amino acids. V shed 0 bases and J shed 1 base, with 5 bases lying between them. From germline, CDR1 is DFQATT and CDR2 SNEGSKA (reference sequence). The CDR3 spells CSARDMGTDTQYF. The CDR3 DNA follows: TGCAGTGCTAGAGATATGGGCACAGATACGCAGTATTTT.

The CDR3 region is CASIMRDRGQAEAFF. In DNA form, the CDR3 reads TGTGCCAGCATTATGAGGGACAGGGGGCAAGCTGAAGCTTTCTTT. The rearrangement joins TRBV7-2 to TRBJ1-1; 12 bases line up with TRBD1. Germline values: CDR1 SGHTA, CDR2 FQGNSA. This CDR3 is built from 15 residues. Trimming removed 7 bases from V and 6 bases from J; junction bases left unmatched: 9.

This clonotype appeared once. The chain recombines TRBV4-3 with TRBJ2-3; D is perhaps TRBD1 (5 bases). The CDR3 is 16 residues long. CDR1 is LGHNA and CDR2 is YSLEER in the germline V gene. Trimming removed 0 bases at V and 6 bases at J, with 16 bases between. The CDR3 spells CASSQDYGASQDTQYF. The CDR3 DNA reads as TGCGCCAGCAGCCAAGATTATGGGGCCTCCCAGGATACGCAGTATTTT.

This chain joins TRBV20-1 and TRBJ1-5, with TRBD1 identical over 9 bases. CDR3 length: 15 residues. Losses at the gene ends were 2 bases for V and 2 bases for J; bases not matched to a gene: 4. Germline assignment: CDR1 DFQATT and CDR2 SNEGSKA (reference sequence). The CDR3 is CSARKGQGGNQPQHF. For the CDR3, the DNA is TGCAGTGCTAGAAAGGGACAGGGCGGCAATCAGCCCCAGCATTTT.

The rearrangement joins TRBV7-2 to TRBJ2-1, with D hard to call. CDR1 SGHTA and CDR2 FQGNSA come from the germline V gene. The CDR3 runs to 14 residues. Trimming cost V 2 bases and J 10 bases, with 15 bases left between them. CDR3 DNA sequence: TGTGCCAGCAGCTTAACCCCAAGCCGCGGCGAGCAGTTCTTC. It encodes CASSLTPSRGEQFF.

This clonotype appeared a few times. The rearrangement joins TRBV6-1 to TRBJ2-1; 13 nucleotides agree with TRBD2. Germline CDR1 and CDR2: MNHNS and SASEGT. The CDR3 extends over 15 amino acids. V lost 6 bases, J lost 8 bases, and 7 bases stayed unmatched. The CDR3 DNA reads TGTGCCAGCAGCGAGACTAGCGGGGGGCCGGATGAGCAGTTCTTC. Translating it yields CASSETSGGPDEQFF.

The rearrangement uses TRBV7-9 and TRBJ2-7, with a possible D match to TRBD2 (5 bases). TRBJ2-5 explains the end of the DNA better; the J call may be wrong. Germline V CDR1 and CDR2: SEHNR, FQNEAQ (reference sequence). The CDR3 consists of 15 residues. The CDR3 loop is CASSLGSSLGETQYF. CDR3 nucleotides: TGTGCCAGCAGCTTAGGGTCTAGCCTCGGGGAGACCCAGTACTTC.

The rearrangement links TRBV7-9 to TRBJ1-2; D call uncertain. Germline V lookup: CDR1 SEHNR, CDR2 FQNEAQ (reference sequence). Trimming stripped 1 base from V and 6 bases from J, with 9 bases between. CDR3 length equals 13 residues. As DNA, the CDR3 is TGTGCCAGCAGCTTAGGCGGAGTAGATGGCTACACCTTC. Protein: CASSLGGVDGYTF.

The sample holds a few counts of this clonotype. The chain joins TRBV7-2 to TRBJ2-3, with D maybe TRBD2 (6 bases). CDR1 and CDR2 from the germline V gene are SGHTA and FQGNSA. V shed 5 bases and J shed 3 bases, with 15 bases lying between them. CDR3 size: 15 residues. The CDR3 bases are TGTGCCAGCAGCCCGACTCTGGGGGGTACAGATACGCAGTATTTT. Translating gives CASSPTLGGTDTQYF.

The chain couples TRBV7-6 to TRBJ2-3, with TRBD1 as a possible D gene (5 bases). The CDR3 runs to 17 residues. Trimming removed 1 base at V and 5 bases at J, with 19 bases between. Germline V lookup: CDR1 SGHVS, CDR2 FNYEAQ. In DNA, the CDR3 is TGTGCCAGCAGCTTAGTTATCGTACGGCAGGGTGGAGATACGCAGTATTTT. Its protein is CASSLVIVRQGGDTQYF.

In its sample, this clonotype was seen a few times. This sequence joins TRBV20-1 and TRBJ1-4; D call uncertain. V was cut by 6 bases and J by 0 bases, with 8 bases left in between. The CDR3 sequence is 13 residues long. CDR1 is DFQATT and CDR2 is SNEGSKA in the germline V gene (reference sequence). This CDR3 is CSAHIATNEKLFF. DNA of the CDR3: TGCAGTGCCCACATTGCAACTAATGAAAAACTGTTTTTT.

The CDR3 loop reads CASSVAVGGKETQYF. CDR3 sequence (DNA): TGTGCCAGCAGCGTGGCCGTGGGCGGGAAAGAGACCCAGTACTTC. V usage is TRBV9 and J usage is TRBJ2-5; D perhaps matches TRBD2 (6 bases). Germline V gene data show CDR1 as SGDLS and CDR2 as YYNGEE. The CDR3 has 15 residues. V was trimmed by 2 bases and J by 3 bases, leaving 14 bases between them.

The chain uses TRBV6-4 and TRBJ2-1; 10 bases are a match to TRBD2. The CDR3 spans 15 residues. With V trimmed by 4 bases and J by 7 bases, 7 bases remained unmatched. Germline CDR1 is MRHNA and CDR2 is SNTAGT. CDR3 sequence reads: CASSVSAGGTNEQFF. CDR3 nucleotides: TGTGCCAGCAGTGTCTCAGCGGGGGGGACAAATGAGCAGTTCTTC.

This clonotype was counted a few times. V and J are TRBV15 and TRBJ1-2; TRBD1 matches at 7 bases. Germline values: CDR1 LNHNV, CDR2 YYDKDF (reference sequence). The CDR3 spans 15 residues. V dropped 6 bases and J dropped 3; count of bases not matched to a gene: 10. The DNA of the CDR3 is TGTGCCACCAGTCCCAGACAGGGTTTGGACTATGGCTACACCTTC. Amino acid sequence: CATSPRQGLDYGYTF. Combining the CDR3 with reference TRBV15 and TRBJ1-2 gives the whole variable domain DAMVIQNPRYQVTQFGKPVTLSCSQTLNHNVMYWYQQKSSQAPKLLFHYYDKDFNNEADTPDNFQSRRPNTSFCFLDIRSPGLGDTAMYLCATSPRQGLDYGYTFGSGTRLTVV.

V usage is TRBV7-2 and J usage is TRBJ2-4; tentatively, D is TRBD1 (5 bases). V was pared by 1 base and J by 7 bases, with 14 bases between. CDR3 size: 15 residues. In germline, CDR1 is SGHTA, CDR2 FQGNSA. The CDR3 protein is CASSLGGRGWNIQYF. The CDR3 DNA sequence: TGTGCCAGCAGCTTAGGGGGAAGGGGCTGGAACATTCAGTACTTC.

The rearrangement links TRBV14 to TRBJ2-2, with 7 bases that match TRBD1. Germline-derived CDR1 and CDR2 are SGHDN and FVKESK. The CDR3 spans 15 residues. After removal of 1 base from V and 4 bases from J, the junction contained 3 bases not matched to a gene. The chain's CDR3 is CASSQAGTVTGELFF. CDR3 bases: TGTGCCAGCAGCCAAGCCGGGACAGTCACCGGGGAGCTGTTTTTT.